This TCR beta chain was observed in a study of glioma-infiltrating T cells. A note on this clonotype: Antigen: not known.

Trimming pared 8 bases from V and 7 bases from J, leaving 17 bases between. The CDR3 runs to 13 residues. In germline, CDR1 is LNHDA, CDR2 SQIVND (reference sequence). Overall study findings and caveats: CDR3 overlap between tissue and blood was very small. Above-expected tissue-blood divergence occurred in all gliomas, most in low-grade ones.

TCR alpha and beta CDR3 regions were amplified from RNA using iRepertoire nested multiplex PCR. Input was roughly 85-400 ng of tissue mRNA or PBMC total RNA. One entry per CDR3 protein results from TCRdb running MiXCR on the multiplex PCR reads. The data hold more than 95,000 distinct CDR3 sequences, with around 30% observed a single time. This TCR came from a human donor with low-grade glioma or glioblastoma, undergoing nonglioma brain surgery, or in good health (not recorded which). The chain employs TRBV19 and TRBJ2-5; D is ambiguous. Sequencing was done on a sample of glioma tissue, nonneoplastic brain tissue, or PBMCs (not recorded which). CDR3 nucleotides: TGTGCCAGTCATGGGCAGGCCCCCGGGACCCAGTACTTC. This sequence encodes CASHGQAPGTQYF.